These 9 T cell receptor beta chains came from one sample sequenced in a study of beta chain features in type 1 diabetes. The authors reverse transcribed all of the isolated RNA, so sequencing captured expressed TCRB transcripts. TCRdb's table, derived via immunoSEQ multiplex PCR, lists solely in-frame clones and lacks some. The repertoire consists of roughly 250,000 clones, with over 8.5% occurring once and the leading ten covering 0.03% to 0.035%. The sequencing sample was made of naive CD4+ T cells from blood. The receptors were sampled from a woman younger than 30 in good health.

This clone has only a few counts. The rearrangement uses TRBV6-1 and TRBJ1-4; 8 nucleotides line up with TRBD1. From germline, CDR1 is MNHNS and CDR2 SASEGT. After removal of 4 bases from V and 4 bases from J, the junction contained 5 bases not matched to a gene. CDR3 length: 15 residues. The DNA for the CDR3 is TGTGCCAGCAGTGTAACAGGGGGAGTTAATGAAAAACTGTTTTTT. Its protein is CASSVTGGVNEKLFF.

This clone was observed a handful of times. For the CDR3, the DNA is TGTGCCAGCTCACCTTTGGCGGGGACAGGCAGCTCCTACGAGCAGTACTTC. Protein: CASSPLAGTGSSYEQYF. V gene TRBV18 combines with J gene TRBJ2-7; the match to TRBD1 covers 8 bases. V shed 3 bases and J 0 bases; nucleotides not matched to a gene: 10. This CDR3 spans 17 amino acids. Germline values: CDR1 KGHSH, CDR2 LQKENI. The entire variable domain, with the rest obtained from reference TRBV18 and TRBJ2-7, is as follows: NAGVMQNPRHLVRRRGQEARLRCSPMKGHSHVYWYRQLPEEGLKFMVYLQKENIIDESGMPKERFSAEFPKEGPSILRIQQVVRGDSAAYFCASSPLAGTGSSYEQYFGPGTRLTVT.

V gene TRBV11-2 combines with J gene TRBJ2-7; the match to TRBD1 covers 9 bases. V gave up 4 bases and J gave up 6 bases; unmatched junction bases: 10. This CDR3 region has 15 residues. Germline V gene lookup returns CDR1 SGHAT and CDR2 FQNNGV. The CDR3 nucleotides are TGTGCCAGCAGCTCGTGGACAGGGGATTGGGGCGAGCAGTACTTC. Translated, it gives CASSSWTGDWGEQYF. Combining the CDR3 with reference TRBV11-2 and TRBJ2-7 gives the whole variable domain EAGVAQSPRYKIIEKRQSVAFWCNPISGHATLYWYQQILGQGPKLLIQFQNNGVVDDSQLPKDRFSAERLKGVDSTLKIQPAKLEDSAVYLCASSSWTGDWGEQYFGPGTRLTVT.

Only a few counts were recorded for this clone. The chain joins TRBV6-5 to TRBJ1-4; D may be TRBD1 (6 bases). CDR1 and CDR2 from the germline V gene are MNHEY and SVGAGI. V was pared by 6 bases and J by 4 bases, with 12 bases between. The CDR3 has 14 amino acids. CDR3 sequence: CASSLDSFNEKLFF. CDR3 nucleotide sequence: TGTGCCAGCAGCCTGGACAGCTTTAATGAAAAACTGTTTTTT.

The table lists this clone with a few counts. The J gene is TRBJ2-1, the V gene TRBV5-1, with 8 nucleotides matching TRBD2. J was trimmed by 8 bases and V by 0 bases; bases with no gene match: 7. The germline CDR1 and CDR2 sequences are SGHRS and YFSETQ. The CDR3 is 15 amino acids. The DNA of the CDR3 is TGCGCCAGCAGCTTGGTTGGCGGGGGGCGGGATGAGCAGTTCTTC. Protein: CASSLVGGGRDEQFF.

This clone has a count of ten or more. The V call is TRBV7-9, the J call TRBJ2-7, with D maybe TRBD1 (5 bases). Trimming removed 2 bases at V and 5 bases at J, with 19 bases between. The CDR3 spans 16 residues. CDR1 SEHNR and CDR2 FQNEAQ come from the germline V gene (reference sequence). This CDR3 reads CASSLIQGAAPNEQYF. In DNA, the CDR3 is TGTGCCAGCAGCTTAATTCAGGGCGCCGCGCCCAACGAGCAGTACTTC.

This clone was seen a handful of times. The genes are TRBV7-2 and TRBJ2-1, with D tentatively TRBD1 (6 bases). The V end was cut by 5 bases, the J end by 1 base, with 9 bases between. This CDR3 has 14 residues. From germline, CDR1 is SGHTA and CDR2 FQGNSA. This CDR3 is CASSPDRSYNEQFF. DNA of the CDR3: TGTGCCAGCAGCCCGGACAGATCCTACAATGAGCAGTTCTTC.

This clone was seen a handful of times. This sequence joins TRBV19 and TRBJ1-2; D remains unclear. CDR3 length: 13 residues. V lost 5 bases to trimming and J lost 5 bases, with 12 bases between them. The germline CDR1 and CDR2 sequences are LNHDA and SQIVND (reference sequence). The chain's CDR3 is CASSWSGPYGYTF. The CDR3 nucleotides read TGTGCCAGTAGTTGGTCAGGTCCATATGGCTACACCTTC.

This clone has ten or more counts. This chain joins TRBV30 and TRBJ2-1; 8 bases match TRBD2. The CDR3 consists of 13 residues. Looked up from germline, CDR1 is GTSNPN and CDR2 is SVGIG (reference sequence). Trimming removed 4 bases from V and 2 bases from J; junction bases left unmatched: 1. The CDR3 loop reads CAWTGRAYNEQFF. Written as DNA, the CDR3 is TGTGCCTGGACCGGGAGGGCCTACAATGAGCAGTTCTTC.